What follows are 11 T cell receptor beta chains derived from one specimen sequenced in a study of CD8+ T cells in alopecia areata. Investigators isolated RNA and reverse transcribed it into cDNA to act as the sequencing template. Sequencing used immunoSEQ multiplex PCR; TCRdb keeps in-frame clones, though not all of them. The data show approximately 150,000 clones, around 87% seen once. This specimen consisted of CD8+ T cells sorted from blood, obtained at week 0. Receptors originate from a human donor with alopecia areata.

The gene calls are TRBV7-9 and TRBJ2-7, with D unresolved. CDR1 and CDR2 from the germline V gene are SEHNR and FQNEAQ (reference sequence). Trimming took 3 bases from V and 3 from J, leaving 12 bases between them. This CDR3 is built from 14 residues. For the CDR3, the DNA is TGTGCCAGCAGCTTTGGAAGTTTCGACTACGAGCAGTACTTC. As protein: CASSFGSFDYEQYF.

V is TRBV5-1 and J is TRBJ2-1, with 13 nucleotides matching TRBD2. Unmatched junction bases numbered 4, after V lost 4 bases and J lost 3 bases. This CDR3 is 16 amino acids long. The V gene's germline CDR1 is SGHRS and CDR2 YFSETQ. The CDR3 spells CASSGGLAGIYNEQFF. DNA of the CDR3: TGCGCCAGCAGCGGGGGACTAGCGGGAATCTACAATGAGCAGTTCTTC.

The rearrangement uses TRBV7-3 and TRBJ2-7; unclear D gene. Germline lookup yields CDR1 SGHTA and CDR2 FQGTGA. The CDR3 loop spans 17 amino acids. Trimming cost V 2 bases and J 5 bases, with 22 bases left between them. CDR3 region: CASSLSARTDPFDEQYF. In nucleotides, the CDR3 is TGTGCCAGCAGCTTATCGGCTAGAACGGATCCTTTTGACGAGCAGTACTTC.

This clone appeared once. CDR3 loop: CAISRAVYGYTF. The CDR3 DNA reads as TGTGCCATCAGTCGAGCGGTATATGGCTACACCTTC. The V and J genes are TRBV10-3 and TRBJ1-2; D is ambiguous. Between the trimmed V and J ends, which lost 5 bases and 5 bases, there was a span of 9 bases. The CDR3 is 12 amino acids. CDR1 is ENHRY and CDR2 is SYGVKD in the germline V gene.

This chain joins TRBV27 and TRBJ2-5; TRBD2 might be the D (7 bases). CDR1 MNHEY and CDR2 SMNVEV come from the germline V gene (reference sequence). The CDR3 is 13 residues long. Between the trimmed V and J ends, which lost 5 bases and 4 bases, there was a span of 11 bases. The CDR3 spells CASSLGGAETQYF. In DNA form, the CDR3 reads TGTGCCAGCAGTCTAGGGGGGGCAGAGACCCAGTACTTC.

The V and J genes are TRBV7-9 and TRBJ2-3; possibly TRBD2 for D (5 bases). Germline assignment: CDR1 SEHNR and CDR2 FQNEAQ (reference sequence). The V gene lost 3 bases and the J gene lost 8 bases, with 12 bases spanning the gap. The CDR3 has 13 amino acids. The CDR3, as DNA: TGTGCCAGCAGCTTTCAGTTGAGCGGTACGCAGTATTTT. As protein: CASSFQLSGTQYF.

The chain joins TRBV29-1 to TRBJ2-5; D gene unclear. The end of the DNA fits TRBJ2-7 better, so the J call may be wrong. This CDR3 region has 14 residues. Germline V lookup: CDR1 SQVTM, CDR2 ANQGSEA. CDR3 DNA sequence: TGCAGCGCACTCAACCGCAAAGGCTCCTACGAGCAGTACTTC. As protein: CSALNRKGSYEQYF.

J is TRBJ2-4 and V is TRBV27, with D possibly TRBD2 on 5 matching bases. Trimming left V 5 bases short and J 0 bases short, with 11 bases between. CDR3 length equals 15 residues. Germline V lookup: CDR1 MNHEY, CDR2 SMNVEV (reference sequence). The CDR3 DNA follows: TGTGCCAGCAGTCCGGACTCTTTAGCCAAAAACATTCAGTACTTC. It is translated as CASSPDSLAKNIQYF.

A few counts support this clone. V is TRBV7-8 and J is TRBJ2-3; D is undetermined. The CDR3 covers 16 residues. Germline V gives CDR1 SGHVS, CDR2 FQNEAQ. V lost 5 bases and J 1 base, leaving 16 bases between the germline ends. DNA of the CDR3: TGTGCCAGCAGCCGTCCGGAAGGAGTAGGCACAGATACGCAGTATTTT. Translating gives CASSRPEGVGTDTQYF.

CDR3 amino acids: CASSLTGGTDTQYF. CDR3 in DNA: TGTGCCAGCAGTTTGACAGGGGGCACAGATACGCAGTATTTT. The chain employs TRBV6-6 and TRBJ2-3; TRBD1 matches 8 bases. The germline CDR1 and CDR2 sequences are MNHNY and SVGAGI (reference sequence). The CDR3 runs 14 residues. Trimming at V came to 4 bases and at J to 1 base, leaving 1 base not matched to a gene.

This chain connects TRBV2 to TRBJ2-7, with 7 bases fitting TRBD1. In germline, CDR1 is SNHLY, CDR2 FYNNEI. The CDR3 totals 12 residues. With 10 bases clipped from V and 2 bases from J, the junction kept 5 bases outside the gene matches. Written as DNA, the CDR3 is TGTGCCACCTTGGACAGGACCTACGAGCAGTACTTC. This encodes CATLDRTYEQYF.